Listed here are 14 T cell receptor beta chains from one sample, sequenced in a study of cytomegalovirus exposure and HLA in healthy donors. Primers included in the PCR were 60 Vbeta and 13 Jbeta primers. Profiled with immunoSEQ multiplex PCR; TCRdb holds only in-frame clones, not every one. The data contain 130,000 to 150,000 clones, 65% to 75% of them singletons. Sequenced material: PBMCs. Receptor source: a man aged 55 to 69 in good health and CMV-seronegative.

The J gene is TRBJ1-4, the V gene TRBV4-3, with D maybe TRBD1 (6 bases). Per germline, CDR1 LGHNA and CDR2 YSLEER. Trimming took off 0 bases at V and 3 bases at J, with 17 bases between the two ends. The CDR3 loop spans 18 amino acids. The CDR3, as DNA: TGCGCCAGCAGCCAAGACTTAACGATGGGGGGGCCTAATGAAAAACTGTTTTTT. Amino acids: CASSQDLTMGGPNEKLFF.

The rearrangement joins TRBV5-4 to TRBJ2-2; 14 bases align to TRBD2. This CDR3 is 18 amino acids long. V lost 2 bases, J lost 0 bases, and 3 bases stayed unmatched. Germline CDR1 is SGHNT and CDR2 is YYREEE (reference sequence). CDR3 region: CASSLGLAGGPNTGELFF. The CDR3 DNA follows: TGTGCCAGCAGCTTAGGACTAGCGGGAGGTCCGAACACCGGGGAGCTGTTTTTT.

This clone was detected only a few times. The chain combines TRBV2 with TRBJ1-2, with 7 bases that match TRBD1. The CDR3 loop spans 14 amino acids. J gave up 8 bases and V 5 bases, and 11 bases lay outside the gene matches. The germline V gene encodes CDR1 SNHLY and CDR2 FYNNEI. The CDR3 DNA is TGTGCCAGCAGTATACAGGGGATGGGGGTGGGCTACACCTTC. Residues: CASSIQGMGVGYTF.

This clone was found a few times. V gene TRBV5-1 combines with J gene TRBJ2-7; D might be TRBD1 (5 bases). Trimming stripped 0 bases from V and 6 bases from J, with 10 bases between. This CDR3 comprises 13 residues. Germline CDR1 SGHRS, CDR2 YFSETQ. The DNA of the CDR3 is TGCGCCAGCAGCTTGGCAGGGTTTCCCGAGCAGTACTTC. Its protein is CASSLAGFPEQYF.

The table lists this clone with a few counts. This rearrangement joins TRBV4-2 to TRBJ2-1; TRBD2 matches 7 bases. V lost 1 base to trimming and J lost 1 base; unmatched junction nucleotides: 4. Germline CDR1 LGHNA, CDR2 YNFKEQ. The CDR3 totals 16 residues. The DNA for the CDR3 is TGTGCCAGCAGCCAAGTCGCGGGAGTATCCTACAATGAGCAGTTCTTC. Translation: CASSQVAGVSYNEQFF.

V and J are TRBV27 and TRBJ1-4; D gene uncertain. Germline lookup yields CDR1 MNHEY and CDR2 SMNVEV (reference sequence). V shed 8 bases and J shed 0 bases, with 10 bases lying between them. The CDR3 runs to 14 residues. The CDR3 loop reads CASRVDTTNEKLFF. In nucleotides, the CDR3 is TGTGCCAGCCGGGTTGATACAACTAATGAAAAACTGTTTTTT.

The chain combines TRBV29-1 with TRBJ2-1; 9 nucleotides agree with TRBD1. CDR3 length equals 14 residues. Germline V gene lookup returns CDR1 SQVTM and CDR2 ANQGSEA. The V segment lost 5 bases and the J segment 5 bases; nucleotides outside the gene matches: 7. The CDR3 bases are TGCAGCGTTTCCGGGACAGGGAACGACAATGAGCAGTTCTTC. Translated, it gives CSVSGTGNDNEQFF.

The gene calls are TRBV18 and TRBJ2-2; D is possibly TRBD1 (7 bases). The germline V and J ends were trimmed by 6 bases and 6 bases, with 17 bases remaining between them. CDR3 length: 15 residues. CDR1 and CDR2 from the germline V gene are KGHSH and LQKENI. The CDR3 loop reads CASSTGVGGAGELFF. CDR3 bases: TGTGCCAGCTCTACAGGGGTCGGGGGCGCCGGGGAGCTGTTTTTT.

The chain links TRBV27 to TRBJ2-3; a weak D match, TRBD1 (6 bases). Trimming stripped 2 bases from V and 1 base from J, with 16 bases between. The CDR3 spans 17 residues. Germline V gene lookup returns CDR1 MNHEY and CDR2 SMNVEV (reference sequence). The CDR3: CASSLMSGALGTDTQYF. The CDR3 DNA reads as TGTGCCAGCAGTTTAATGTCAGGGGCGTTGGGCACAGATACGCAGTATTTT.

The chain recombines TRBV27 with TRBJ2-6; 10 bases align to TRBD1. The CDR3 sequence is 20 residues long. Germline CDR1 and CDR2: MNHEY and SMNVEV (reference sequence). Trimming at V came to 0 bases and at J to 0 bases, leaving 8 bases not matched to a gene. CDR3 protein: CASSLSRSGTGVSGANVLTF. CDR3 DNA sequence: TGTGCCAGCAGTTTATCAAGAAGCGGGACAGGGGTCTCTGGGGCCAACGTCCTGACTTTC. The full variable domain, completed using reference TRBV27 and TRBJ2-6, is EAQVTQNPRYLITVTGKKLTVTCSQNMNHEYMSWYRQDPGLGLRQIYYSMNVEVTDKGDVPEGYKVSRKEKRNFPLILESPSPNQTSLYFCASSLSRSGTGVSGANVLTFGAGSRLTVL.

This clone has more than one count but fewer than ten. The chain links TRBV5-5 to TRBJ1-6, with D uncertain. V lost 4 bases, J lost 4 bases, and 3 bases lay in between. CDR3 length equals 12 residues. The germline V gene has CDR1 SGHKS and CDR2 YYEKEE (reference sequence). Written as DNA, the CDR3 is TGTGCCAGCAGCCTTTATAATTCACCCCTCCACTTT. The encoded protein is CASSLYNSPLHF.

The chain carries TRBV19 and TRBJ1-2; D might be TRBD1 (6 bases). CDR1 LNHDA and CDR2 SQIVND come from the germline V gene (reference sequence). There are 15 residues in the CDR3. V dropped 3 bases and J dropped 3 bases, with 14 bases sitting between them. The CDR3: CASSMVPDRDYGYTF. The CDR3 DNA follows: TGTGCCAGTAGTATGGTCCCGGACAGAGACTATGGCTACACCTTC.

The chain couples TRBV28 to TRBJ1-6; tentatively, D is TRBD1 (5 bases). The CDR3 sequence is 15 residues long. Per the germline V gene, CDR1 is MDHEN and CDR2 is SYDVKM. Trimming removed 6 bases from V and 12 bases from J, with 21 bases in between. CDR3: CASSHGFSRVGPLHF. The CDR3 DNA sequence: TGTGCCAGCAGCCACGGTTTTTCCAGGGTGGGACCCCTCCACTTT. Full variable domain (rest looked up from reference TRBV28 and TRBJ1-6): DVKVTQSSRYLVKRTGEKVFLECVQDMDHENMFWYRQDPGLGLRLIYFSYDVKMKEKGDIPEGYSVSREKKERFSLILESASTNQTSMYLCASSHGFSRVGPLHFGNGTRLTVT.

The J gene is TRBJ1-1, the V gene TRBV28; D remains unclear. Between the trimmed V and J ends, which lost 4 bases and 10 bases, there was a span of 16 bases. Looked up from germline, CDR1 is MDHEN and CDR2 is SYDVKM. This CDR3 has 13 residues. The CDR3, as DNA: TGTGCCAGCAGTTCGCCCAGCAGGCTTCGAGCTTTCTTT. This sequence encodes CASSSPSRLRAFF.